The present entry profiles one T cell receptor beta chain with its context. This clone's antigen is unknown. The record has no base qualities; no much larger clone is one base away. CDR1 GTSNPN and CDR2 SVGIG are derived from the germline V gene (reference sequence). Counted from cysteine to phenylalanine, this CDR3 has 12 amino acids. The entry retains the CDR3 DNA only, 36 bases that are in frame from base 1. V loses 3 bases, J loses 2 bases, and the germline ends lie 5 bases apart. A single peripheral blood draw of around 120 mL on average was collected from each donor into heparinised tubes. Naive, central memory, regulatory and stem cell-like memory CD4+ T cells were sorted on a BD FACSAria II using a panel including CD45RO, CCR7, CD25, CD127, CD95 and CD27. Every sorted population had a purity above 95%. PBMCs were isolated right away by Lymphoprep density gradient centrifugation and were stained directly, without culture. To minimize batch effects, samples were stained and sorted in pairs, one healthy donor with one patient per experiment.

The entire amount of isolated RNA was reverse transcribed using the High Capacity cDNA Reverse Transcription Kit, so the sequenced TCRB transcripts were expressed ones. Deep immunoSEQ sequencing was applied to naive, central memory and regulatory T cell samples, giving an average of approximately 4 million total reads per sample. After sorted cells were lysed in RLT buffer, RNA was extracted with DNase-treated RNeasy Micro or Mini kits, with the choice depending on cell number. Each cell subset was processed on its own to prevent cross-contamination, while patient and healthy donor samples were processed together. The immunoSEQ multiplex PCR was used to amplify TCRB sequences from cDNA, yielding 87-bp fragments that span the CDR3 region. Sequencing of the amplicons was performed on the Illumina HiSeq platform. As for the authors' bioinformatics: Synthetic template baselines were used to correct PCR bias computationally, reads within Hamming distance 2 were collapsed together, and singletons that could not be merged were discarded. Reads were aligned against IMGT so that V, D and J genes, CDR3 length and insertions or deletions at six rearrangement sites could be assigned. Within each subset, clonotype counts were normalized to sorted cell number, and only after that were true diversity and Gini coefficients computed with the tcR R package. The overlap coefficient, calculated on TCRB nucleotide sequences, was used to quantify repertoire sharing. As a proxy for the pre-selection repertoire, out-of-frame TCRB sequences from naive cells were analyzed. TCRdb took this table from immuneACCESS and kept in-frame rearrangements with V and J called. Such tables lack part of the clones; where checked against another copy, unresolved V genes explain under half of the gap, and the rest is unexplained. V and J calls plus clone size are reproduced from that table; the DNA served to infer D and trimming. This sample has approximately 250,000 clones in its table, and approximately 25% of those were observed once. The top ten clonotypes cover around 0.011% of the sample.

The data were taken from a study of beta chain features in type 1 diabetes (dated 2018 in TCRdb). About the study as a whole: Patients and healthy donors did not differ in mean age, gender distribution, total cell number or subset yield. A total of 90 million to 120 million sorted cells were examined across all samples, and a strong correlation was observed between cell number per subset and RNA yield. The study compared TCRB repertoires of sorted circulating CD4+ T cell subsets between recently diagnosed type 1 diabetes patients and matched healthy donors. Naive and central memory subsets were obtained from all 30 or so donors, but regulatory and stem cell-like memory subsets were isolated from only 8 patients and roughly 8 healthy donors.

Broader findings and caveats from the paper: PCR may preferentially amplify shorter templates, but because patient and control samples were amplified and corrected together, any resulting skew would affect both groups equally. Fewer insertions and more nucleotide deletions at VDJ recombination sites were observed in patients with type 1 diabetes, implying thymic rearrangement abnormalities. Because cDNA was sequenced instead of genomic DNA, activated cells with high expression could be over-represented, although the groups did not differ in activation or CD3 levels. Naive, central memory and regulatory TCRB repertoires appeared more similar among patients than among healthy donors. Only small numbers of individuals were included in the HLA sub-analyses, which left unresolved whether HLA type had any influence on TCRB rearrangement. Type 1 diabetes patients showed a moderate but significant shortening of TCRB CDR3 length in all four CD4+ subsets.

The rearrangement joined TRBV30 to TRBJ1-3, with no confident D gene call. The sequence was collected from a woman aged 25 to 39 with type 1 diabetes. Sequenced: naive CD4+ T cells from blood. Sample cell subset or site, as interpreted from the label and publication: true naive CD4+ T cells. The DNA is TGTGCCTGGAGAACAACTGGAAACACCATATATTTT. This yields the protein CAWRTTGNTIYF.